These 16 T cell receptor beta chains came from one sample sequenced in a study of blood T cell repertoires in COVID-19. Sequencing used immunoSEQ multiplex PCR; TCRdb keeps in-frame clones, though not all of them. The sample includes over 250,000 clones, roughly 85% of them seen just once. The specimen sequenced was peripheral blood. Receptors originate from a woman aged 50 to 60 who had recovered from COVID-19.

V usage is TRBV6-2 or TRBV6-3 and J usage is TRBJ2-1, with D tentatively TRBD2 (6 bases). Trimming took off 2 bases at V and 0 bases at J, with 8 bases between the two ends. The germline CDR1 and CDR2 sequences are MNHEY and SVGEGT. The CDR3 length is 15 residues. CDR3 residues: CASSYGGTSYNEQFF. The CDR3 DNA reads TGTGCCAGCAGTTACGGCGGGACCTCCTACAATGAGCAGTTCTTC.

The V call is TRBV29-1, the J call TRBJ1-5, with D hard to call. This CDR3 has 12 residues. CDR1 and CDR2 (germline): SQVTM, ANQGSEA. Trimming shortened V by 4 bases and J by 4 bases, and 8 bases separated the two germline ends. CDR3 bases: TGCAGCGTTGGTTCAGGAAATCAGCCCCAGCATTTT. It codes for CSVGSGNQPQHF.

Only a few counts were recorded for this clone. The chain's CDR3 is CASSLGDRGTQFF. The CDR3 DNA reads TGTGCCAGCAGCTTAGGGGACAGGGGAACCCAGTTCTTC. The chain couples TRBV11-2 to TRBJ2-1; 10 bases map to TRBD1. Germline CDR1 SGHAT, CDR2 FQNNGV. V shed 1 base, J shed 13 bases, and the junction held 4 bases outside the gene matches. This CDR3 spans 13 amino acids.

This clone has only one observation. The chain couples TRBV5-1 to TRBJ1-1, with D possibly matching TRBD1 (5 bases). Germline V gene data show CDR1 as SGHRS and CDR2 as YFSETQ. CDR3 length: 15 residues. Trimming stripped 4 bases from V and 2 bases from J, with 15 bases between. The CDR3 is CASSIRASINTEAFF. CDR3 nucleotides: TGCGCCAGCAGCATCAGGGCCTCGATAAACACTGAAGCTTTCTTT.

J is TRBJ2-7 and V is TRBV9, with D hard to call. The CDR3 sequence is 13 residues long. Per the germline V gene, CDR1 is SGDLS and CDR2 is YYNGEE. V dropped 0 bases and J dropped 5 bases, with 9 bases sitting between them. CDR3 DNA sequence: TGTGCCAGCAGCGTAGACCCTGAGGACGAGCAGTACTTC. This codes for CASSVDPEDEQYF.

This chain links TRBV11-1 with TRBJ2-5; the D is unclear. Deletions cut 1 base from V and 8 bases from J, with 11 bases between. CDR3 length: 13 amino acids. CDR1 is SGHAT and CDR2 is FQDESV in the germline V gene (reference sequence). The CDR3 reads CASSLDGRRTQYF. The CDR3 DNA is TGTGCCAGCAGCTTAGACGGTCGAAGAACCCAGTACTTC.

This chain uses TRBV4-3 with TRBJ2-3; 12 bases agree with TRBD2. CDR1 and CDR2 (germline): LGHNA, YSLEER. The J segment lost 4 bases and the V segment lost 4 bases, leaving 3 bases of the junction unmatched. This CDR3 has 15 amino acids. The CDR3, as DNA: TGCGCCAGCAGCCCAACTAGCGGGAGGTCAGATACGCAGTATTTT. Translated: CASSPTSGRSDTQYF.

This sequence joins TRBV7-2 and TRBJ2-7, with 12 bases that match TRBD1. CDR1 and CDR2 (germline): SGHTA, FQGNSA. The CDR3 extends over 15 amino acids. V gave up 5 bases and J gave up 3 bases; unmatched junction bases: 5. The CDR3 here is CASSLGTGGGYEQYF. The CDR3, as DNA: TGTGCCAGCAGCCTTGGGACAGGGGGCGGCTACGAGCAGTACTTC.

The chain couples TRBV28 to TRBJ1-1; D is possibly TRBD1 (6 bases). The CDR3 has 11 amino acids. Germline lookup yields CDR1 MDHEN and CDR2 SYDVKM. V was cut by 7 bases and J by 3 bases, with 6 bases left in between. The CDR3 DNA reads as TGTGCCAGCAAGGGGGACACTGAAGCTTTCTTT. Translating it yields CASKGDTEAFF.

V is TRBV7-8 and J is TRBJ2-5; D is uncertain. The CDR3 extends over 11 amino acids. Trimming left V 4 bases short and J 5 bases short, with 5 bases between. Per germline, CDR1 SGHVS and CDR2 FQNEAQ. DNA for the CDR3: TGTGCCAGCAGCTCCCGGGAGACCCAGTACTTC. It yields the protein CASSSRETQYF.

The chain joins TRBV2 to TRBJ1-3; 8 positions agree with TRBD1. In germline, CDR1 is SNHLY, CDR2 FYNNEI. J gave up 0 bases and V 5 bases, and 3 bases lay outside the gene matches. The CDR3 has 15 amino acids. CDR3 coding DNA: TGTGCCAGCAGTCGGGACAGGAACTCTGGAAACACCATATATTTT. Its translation: CASSRDRNSGNTIYF.

The chain uses TRBV6-5 and TRBJ1-3; D might be TRBD1 (5 bases). Germline V lookup: CDR1 MNHEY, CDR2 SVGAGI. The V gene lost 6 bases and the J gene lost 3 bases, with 15 bases spanning the gap. This CDR3 contains 15 residues. The CDR3 DNA is TGTGCCAGCAGCGAGACGGGGGTACTTGGAAACACCATATATTTT. This gives the protein CASSETGVLGNTIYF.

This sequence joins TRBV6-5 and TRBJ2-1; maybe TRBD2 (5 bases). Trimming left V 2 bases short and J 0 bases short, with 8 bases between. The CDR3 consists of 15 residues. Germline loops: CDR1 MNHEY, CDR2 SVGAGI. This chain's CDR3 is CASSYTGSSYNEQFF. The CDR3 DNA sequence: TGTGCCAGCAGTTACACGGGGAGCTCCTACAATGAGCAGTTCTTC.

The V call is TRBV7-6, the J call TRBJ2-3; D is unresolved. Germline V gene data show CDR1 as SGHVS and CDR2 as FNYEAQ. The CDR3 runs 13 residues. Trimming took 5 bases from V and 4 from J, leaving 10 bases between them. For the CDR3, the DNA is TGTGCCAGCAGCGGAGACGTCGCAGATACGCAGTATTTT. Protein sequence: CASSGDVADTQYF.

V and J are TRBV7-2 and TRBJ1-4, with D tentatively TRBD1 (6 bases). The germline gives CDR1 SGHTA, CDR2 FQGNSA. This CDR3 is 15 amino acids long. V gave up 5 bases and J gave up 7 bases, with 17 bases separating them. The CDR3: CASSLDPVGGEKLFF. CDR3 DNA: TGTGCCAGCAGCCTTGATCCGGTAGGGGGTGAAAAACTGTTTTTT.

The rearrangement links TRBV5-6 to TRBJ2-5; D unresolved. Trimming shortened V by 1 base and J by 0 bases, and 4 bases separated the two germline ends. The CDR3 spans 13 residues. From germline, CDR1 is SGHDT and CDR2 YYEEEE. Here the CDR3 reads CASSLRYQETQYF. The CDR3 DNA reads TGTGCCAGCAGCTTGCGTTACCAAGAGACCCAGTACTTC.